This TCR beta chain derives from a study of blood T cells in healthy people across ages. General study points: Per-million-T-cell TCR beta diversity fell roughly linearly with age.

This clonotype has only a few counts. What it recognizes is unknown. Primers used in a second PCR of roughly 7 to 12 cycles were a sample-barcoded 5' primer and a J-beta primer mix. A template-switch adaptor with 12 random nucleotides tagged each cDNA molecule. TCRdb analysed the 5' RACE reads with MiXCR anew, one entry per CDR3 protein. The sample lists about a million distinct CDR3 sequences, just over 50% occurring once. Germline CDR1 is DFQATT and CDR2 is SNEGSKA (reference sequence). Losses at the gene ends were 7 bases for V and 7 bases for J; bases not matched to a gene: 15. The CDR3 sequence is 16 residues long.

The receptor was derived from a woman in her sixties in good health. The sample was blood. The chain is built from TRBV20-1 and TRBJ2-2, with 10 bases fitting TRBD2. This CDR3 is CSVSRASGSGIGELFF. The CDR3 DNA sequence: TGCAGTGTATCAAGGGCTAGCGGGAGCGGGATCGGGGAGCTGTTTTTT.